The clone carrying this T cell receptor beta chain was counted many times. Its antigen remains unknown. Libraries of TCR beta came from quantitative 5'-RACE with molecular barcodes. Via MiXCR, TCRdb re-called the 5' RACE reads, giving one row per CDR3 protein. The data contain nearly 350,000 distinct CDR3 sequences, around 15% of them singletons. These data originate in a study of CD8 T cells in ankylosing spondylitis. Findings and caveats of the study: Fewer than ten highly homologous variants made up a TCR beta motif that seemed to typify ankylosing spondylitis blood.

The sequenced sample consisted of blood, either unsorted or a sorted T cell fraction (not recorded which). This sequence originates from a male donor with ankylosing spondylitis or in good health (not recorded which).

The CDR3 bases are TGTGCCAGCAGCCAAGAAGCGGGGCGCCAAGAGACCCAGTACTTC. Its translation is CASSQEAGRQETQYF. The chain is built from TRBV3-1 and TRBJ2-5, with 7 positions matching TRBD2. J was trimmed by 1 base and V by 0 bases; bases with no gene match: 2. Germline-derived CDR1 and CDR2 are LGHDT and YNNKEL (reference sequence). The CDR3 has 15 amino acids.